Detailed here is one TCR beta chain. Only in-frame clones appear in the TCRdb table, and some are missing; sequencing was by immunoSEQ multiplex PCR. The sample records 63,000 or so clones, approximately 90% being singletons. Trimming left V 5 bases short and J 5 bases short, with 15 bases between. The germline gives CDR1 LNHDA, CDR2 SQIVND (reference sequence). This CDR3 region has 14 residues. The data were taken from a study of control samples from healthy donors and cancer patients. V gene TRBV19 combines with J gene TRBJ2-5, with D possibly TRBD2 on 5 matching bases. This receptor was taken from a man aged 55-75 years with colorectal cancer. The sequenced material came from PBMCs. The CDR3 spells CASSGLGRTETQYF. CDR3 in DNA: TGTGCCAGTAGTGGACTGGGCAGAACGGAGACCCAGTACTTC.